The next 25 T cell receptor beta chains were all read from a single sample in a study of OX40 agonist ivuxolimab in advanced cancers. The library came from the immunoSEQ multiplex PCR assay. Not all clones reach the TCRdb copy of this immuneACCESS table, which keeps in-frame sequences only. Checked studies attribute under half of the gap to unresolved V genes and leave the rest unexplained. Present in this sample are some 86,000 clones, around 94% of which were seen just once. About 10% of the sample belongs to the ten largest clones. Sequenced here: CD4+ or CD8+ T cells sorted from blood, sampled in a trial of the OX40 agonist ivuxolimab. The receptors originated from an adult with an advanced solid tumor such as melanoma, head and neck, liver or kidney cancer.

The chain carries TRBV11-2 and TRBJ2-3; 8 positions match TRBD1. Trimming removed 5 bases from V and 1 base from J; junction bases left unmatched: 11. Per the germline V gene, CDR1 is SGHAT and CDR2 is FQNNGV. The CDR3 runs to 17 residues. The CDR3 spells CASSPGVLDRGTDTQYF. As DNA, the CDR3 is TGTGCCAGCAGCCCGGGGGTCCTGGACAGGGGCACAGATACGCAGTATTTT.

The chain employs TRBV11-2 and TRBJ2-7; unclear D gene. The V gene lost 0 bases and the J gene lost 2 bases, with 5 bases spanning the gap. Germline V gene data show CDR1 as SGHAT and CDR2 as FQNNGV. The CDR3 loop spans 13 amino acids. CDR3: CASSLEVTYEQYF. The CDR3, as DNA: TGTGCCAGCAGCTTAGAGGTTACCTACGAGCAGTACTTC.

As regards this clone: The sample holds other DNA sequences that translate to the same CDR3. The V call is TRBV27, the J call TRBJ1-5, with 7 bases matching TRBD1. The CDR3 consists of 14 residues. J gave up 2 bases and V 6 bases, and 4 bases lay outside the gene matches. Germline CDR1 and CDR2: MNHEY and SMNVEV (reference sequence). CDR3 nucleotides: TGTGCCAGCAGCTCAACAGGGGGCAATCAGCCCCAGCATTTT. This sequence encodes CASSSTGGNQPQHF.

The chain uses TRBV6-4 and TRBJ2-3, with D uncertain. Trimming stripped 1 base from V and 5 bases from J, with 7 bases between. CDR3 length equals 13 residues. The germline CDR1 and CDR2 sequences are MRHNA and SNTAGT. In nucleotides, the CDR3 is TGTGCCAGCAGTGACTTAGCCGGAGATACGCAGTATTTT. It is translated as CASSDLAGDTQYF.

J is TRBJ2-1 and V is TRBV18; D ambiguous. V gave up 6 bases and J gave up 8 bases, with 14 bases separating them. Germline CDR1 is KGHSH and CDR2 is LQKENI. This CDR3 has 13 residues. The CDR3 bases are TGTGCCAGCTCTTCCCCTCCGGGCGATGAGCAGTTCTTC. The encoded protein is CASSSPPGDEQFF.

The chain carries TRBV15 and TRBJ2-1, with D unresolved. V was clipped by 2 bases and J by 8 bases, with 16 bases between them. The germline CDR1 and CDR2 sequences are LNHNV and YYDKDF (reference sequence). The CDR3 sequence is 15 residues long. CDR3: CATSRTGRVADEQFF. The CDR3 DNA reads as TGTGCCACCAGCAGAACCGGTAGGGTGGCCGATGAGCAGTTCTTC.

As DNA, the CDR3 is TGTGCCAGCAGTTCCAGATCGACAGGGACTGAAGCTTTCTTT. The encoded protein is CASSSRSTGTEAFF. The J gene is TRBJ1-1, the V gene TRBV6-5, with 7 nucleotides matching TRBD1. After removal of 4 bases from V and 5 bases from J, the junction contained 7 bases not matched to a gene. Germline values: CDR1 MNHEY, CDR2 SVGAGI. The CDR3 contains 14 residues.

V gene TRBV6-4 combines with J gene TRBJ2-3; D uncertain. Deletions cut 0 bases from V and 2 bases from J, with 3 bases between. The CDR3 totals 13 residues. Germline V CDR1 and CDR2: MRHNA, SNTAGT. The CDR3 protein is CASSDSPTDTQYF. The CDR3 DNA reads as TGTGCCAGCAGTGACTCGCCCACAGATACGCAGTATTTT.

This chain joins TRBV7-9 and TRBJ2-1, with 7 nucleotides matching TRBD2. The V gene's germline CDR1 is SEHNR and CDR2 FQNEAQ (reference sequence). The CDR3 contains 17 residues. V was pared by 1 base and J by 2 bases, with 8 bases of the junction left unmatched. As DNA, the CDR3 is TGTGCCAGCAGCTTAGGCGGGGGAAGGACCGCCTACAATGAGCAGTTCTTC. Amino acids: CASSLGGGRTAYNEQFF.

The CDR3 DNA is TGTGCCAGCAGACCTGGGGGGTCTACTCTGTACGAGCAGTACTTC. Its translation: CASRPGGSTLYEQYF. V and J are TRBV7-6 and TRBJ2-7; D might be TRBD2 (6 bases). The CDR3 is made up of 15 amino acids. V was shortened by 6 bases and J by 4 bases, with 19 bases between the two germline ends. Per the germline V gene, CDR1 is SGHVS and CDR2 is FNYEAQ.

This sequence joins TRBV28 and TRBJ1-3; no firm D call. V lost 3 bases and J lost 0, with 6 bases in between. This CDR3 is built from 14 residues. Per germline, CDR1 MDHEN and CDR2 SYDVKM. The CDR3 here is CASSFLISGNTIYF. The CDR3 DNA reads TGTGCCAGCAGTTTTCTGATCTCTGGAAACACCATATATTTT.

This chain connects TRBV11-3 to TRBJ2-1, with D hard to call. Germline V gene sequence: CDR1 SGHNT, CDR2 YENEEA. This CDR3 contains 13 residues. Deletions cut 6 bases from V and 3 bases from J, with 9 bases between. CDR3 amino acids: CASSINRYNEQFF. The CDR3 coding sequence is TGTGCCAGCAGTATTAACCGCTACAATGAGCAGTTCTTC.

This clone is a singleton in its sample. This chain links TRBV7-9 with TRBJ2-2, with unresolved D. The CDR3 loop spans 13 amino acids. CDR1 and CDR2 from the germline V gene are SEHNR and FQNEAQ (reference sequence). Trimming pared 3 bases from V and 7 bases from J, leaving 9 bases between. The chain's CDR3 is CASSLSPGGELFF. CDR3 coding DNA: TGTGCCAGCAGCTTGTCGCCGGGCGGGGAGCTGTTTTTT.

The rearrangement joins TRBV4-3 to TRBJ2-2, with TRBD2 matching over 7 bases. CDR1 is LGHNA and CDR2 is YSLEER in the germline V gene. Trimming at V came to 7 bases and at J to 5 bases, leaving 7 bases not matched to a gene. The CDR3 covers 14 residues. The CDR3 nucleotides are TGCGCCAGCACCCTGGCGCGGGAGACCGGGGAGCTGTTTTTT. Protein sequence: CASTLARETGELFF.

This clone was detected only once. This chain joins TRBV27 and TRBJ2-3; 13 bases map to TRBD2. The germline CDR1 and CDR2 sequences are MNHEY and SMNVEV (reference sequence). The CDR3 length is 19 residues. The V and J ends lost 5 bases and 4 bases, in that order; junction bases with no gene match: 15. The CDR3: CASSQQLAGGPSMADTQYF. CDR3 coding DNA: TGTGCCAGCAGTCAACAACTAGCGGGAGGGCCTTCAATGGCAGATACGCAGTATTTT.

This chain joins TRBV9 and TRBJ2-7; TRBD2 matches at 11 bases. The CDR3 is 14 residues long. CDR1 SGDLS and CDR2 YYNGEE come from the germline V gene. V lost 4 bases and J lost 5; bases outside the gene matches: 5. The CDR3 reads CASSPTGLADEQYF. The DNA of the CDR3 is TGTGCCAGCAGCCCGACGGGACTAGCGGACGAGCAGTACTTC.

The chain employs TRBV5-6 and TRBJ2-7; 10 nucleotides agree with TRBD2. The V and J ends lost 9 bases and 5 bases, in that order; junction bases with no gene match: 8. Germline CDR1 and CDR2: SGHDT and YYEEEE. The CDR3 loop spans 13 amino acids. CDR3 DNA: TGTGCCACTCAGAGCGGGAGGGTCCACGAGCAGTACTTC. Amino acid sequence: CATQSGRVHEQYF.

Remarks on this clone: The same CDR3 is also encoded by other DNA sequences in this sample. This sequence joins TRBV7-3 and TRBJ2-1, with 12 bases aligning to TRBD1. There are 15 residues in the CDR3. The trim removed 5 bases at V and 6 bases at J, leaving 5 bases unmatched. CDR1 and CDR2 (germline): SGHTA, FQGTGA. CDR3 loop: CASSLSGQGANEQFF. CDR3 nucleotide sequence: TGTGCCAGCAGCCTGTCGGGACAGGGGGCCAATGAGCAGTTCTTC.

This chain connects TRBV5-6 to TRBJ2-5; 9 bases match TRBD1. The CDR3 length is 17 residues. With 0 bases clipped from V and 6 bases from J, the junction kept 12 bases outside the gene matches. Looked up from germline, CDR1 is SGHDT and CDR2 is YYEEEE. The CDR3 sequence is CASSLGAGTGFGKTQYF. As DNA, the CDR3 is TGTGCCAGCAGCTTGGGGGCAGGGACAGGGTTCGGCAAGACCCAGTACTTC. Complete variable domain (other parts from reference TRBV5-6 and TRBJ2-5): DAGVTQSPTHLIKTRGQQVTLRCSPKSGHDTVSWYQQALGQGPQFIFQYYEEEERQRGNFPDRFSGHQFPNYSSELNVNALLLGDSALYLCASSLGAGTGFGKTQYFGPGTRLLVL.

The gene calls are TRBV10-3 and TRBJ2-1; 11 bases are shared with TRBD2. Germline CDR1 reads ENHRY; CDR2 reads SYGVKD. V lost 2 bases to trimming and J lost 9 bases; unmatched junction nucleotides: 9. The CDR3 consists of 16 residues. CDR3 DNA sequence: TGTGCCATCAGTGAGCCTACAACTAGCGGGAGAGGTGAGCAGTTCTTC. This sequence encodes CAISEPTTSGRGEQFF.

This chain joins TRBV5-6 and TRBJ2-7; D remains ambiguous. The CDR3 runs to 13 residues. The germline V gene encodes CDR1 SGHDT and CDR2 YYEEEE. With 2 bases removed from V and 3 bases from J, the gap between germline ends came to 9 bases. Here the CDR3 DNA reads TGTGCCAGCAGCTTTTGGAGTAGCTACGAGCAGTACTTC. Amino acid sequence: CASSFWSSYEQYF. Full variable domain (remainder filled in from reference TRBV5-6 and TRBJ2-7): DAGVTQSPTHLIKTRGQQVTLRCSPKSGHDTVSWYQQALGQGPQFIFQYYEEEERQRGNFPDRFSGHQFPNYSSELNVNALLLGDSALYLCASSFWSSYEQYFGPGTRLTVT.

The J gene is TRBJ1-2, the V gene TRBV27; possible D gene TRBD1, 5 bases. CDR1 and CDR2 from the germline V gene are MNHEY and SMNVEV (reference sequence). Between the trimmed V and J ends, which lost 3 bases and 6 bases, there was a span of 20 bases. The CDR3 spans 16 residues. This chain's CDR3 is CASSLGVGQSADGYTF. DNA of the CDR3: TGTGCCAGCAGTTTGGGGGTGGGCCAATCGGCGGATGGCTACACCTTC.

The CDR3 coding sequence is TGTGCCAGCAGCGTAGAGGGGACAGTTGCTGAAAAACTGTTTTTT. As protein: CASSVEGTVAEKLFF. The chain couples TRBV9 to TRBJ1-4; TRBD1 agrees at 7 bases. Trimming removed 0 bases from V and 7 bases from J; junction bases left unmatched: 6. Germline V gene data show CDR1 as SGDLS and CDR2 as YYNGEE. The CDR3 spans 15 residues.

The V gene is TRBV27, the J gene TRBJ2-1, with D perhaps TRBD2 (5 bases). Germline loops: CDR1 MNHEY, CDR2 SMNVEV (reference sequence). The CDR3 is 14 residues long. V lost 3 bases, J lost 6 bases, and 12 bases lay in between. The CDR3 DNA reads TGTGCCAGCAGTTTTGGGAGCCACCCCAATGAGCAGTTCTTC. This sequence encodes CASSFGSHPNEQFF.

In its sample, this clone was seen once. The V and J genes are TRBV6-1 and TRBJ2-7, with TRBD1 as a possible D gene (6 bases). CDR1 is MNHNS, CDR2 SASEGT, per germline. CDR3 size: 12 residues. V lost 2 bases and J 5 bases, leaving 7 bases between the germline ends. Written as DNA, the CDR3 is TGTGCCAGCAGTGAAACAGGGAACGAGCAGTACTTC. Protein product: CASSETGNEQYF.